This T cell receptor beta chain was observed in a study of beta chain features in type 1 diabetes. Since all of the isolated RNA was reverse transcribed, expressed TCRB transcripts were what got sequenced. Sequencing was performed with immunoSEQ multiplex PCR; in TCRdb, only in-frame clones are kept and a portion is missing. The sample lists roughly 310,000 clones; 9.5% to 11% were seen once. V was pared by 4 bases and J by 0 bases, with 10 bases between. This CDR3 spans 14 amino acids. Germline values: CDR1 KGHSH, CDR2 LQKENI. V usage is TRBV18 and J usage is TRBJ2-7; no definite D call. The sample was naive CD4+ T cells from blood. This clonotype was obtained from a woman in her twenties or thirties in good health. CDR3 amino acids: CASSLRSSSYEQYF. CDR3 in DNA: TGTGCCAGCTCACTACGGAGTAGCTCCTACGAGCAGTACTTC. The variable domain in full, with the rest retrieved from reference TRBV18 and TRBJ2-7, is NAGVMQNPRHLVRRRGQEARLRCSPMKGHSHVYWYRQLPEEGLKFMVYLQKENIIDESGMPKERFSAEFPKEGPSILRIQQVVRGDSAAYFCASSLRSSSYEQYFGPGTRLTVT.